These 32 T cell receptor beta chains share one sample of origin, sequenced in a study of T cell repertoires in cytomegalovirus infection. Using its own MiXCR run on the reads, TCRdb lists one record per CDR3 protein. The sample has about 210,000 distinct CDR3 sequences; around 6.2% are singletons. The sample was PBMCs. Receptor source: a human donor in good health (CMV status not recorded). Some clones in this sample may be carry-over from other donors' samples.

The V call is TRBV23-1, the J call TRBJ2-7, with D tentatively TRBD1 or TRBD2 (6 bases each). TRBV23-1 is an ORF, and what it does is uncertain. This CDR3 is 12 amino acids long. Trimming removed 8 bases at V and 3 bases at J, with 11 bases between. The CDR3 loop is CASARGDYEQYF. For the CDR3, the DNA is TGCGCCAGCGCTAGGGGGGACTACGAGCAGTACTTC.

This clonotype was seen ten or more times. This chain joins TRBV29-1 and TRBJ2-7; D may be TRBD2 (6 bases). Trimming shortened V by 1 base and J by 3 bases, and 10 bases separated the two germline ends. CDR1 and CDR2 (germline): SQVTM, ANQGSEA. The CDR3 sequence is 13 residues long. The CDR3 DNA reads TGCAGCGTTGAAGTCCCCGGGGGCTACGAGCAGTACTTC. It is translated as CSVEVPGGYEQYF.

This clonotype was counted many times. The genes are TRBV7-9 and TRBJ2-7; D is possibly TRBD1 (5 bases). V shed 6 bases and J shed 1 base, with 16 bases lying between them. Germline V gene lookup returns CDR1 SEHNR and CDR2 FQNEAQ (reference sequence). This CDR3 contains 15 residues. In nucleotides, the CDR3 is TGTGCCAGCAGAACTGGGGCAGGAAAATCCTACGAGCAGTACTTC. Translation: CASRTGAGKSYEQYF.

The table lists this clonotype with many counts. The chain has TRBV28 and TRBJ2-3; D is undetermined. Germline loops: CDR1 MDHEN, CDR2 SYDVKM. The CDR3 extends over 16 amino acids. Trimming stripped 8 bases from V and 6 bases from J, with 24 bases between. CDR3: CASRFPGPQGRDTQYF. CDR3 in DNA: TGTGCCAGCCGATTTCCGGGCCCCCAAGGGCGCGATACGCAGTATTTT.

The chain recombines TRBV10-2 with TRBJ2-3; D ambiguous. The germline V gene has CDR1 WSHSY and CDR2 SAAADI. The V gene lost 3 bases and the J gene lost 5 bases, with 3 bases spanning the gap. CDR3 size: 11 residues. As DNA, the CDR3 is TGCGCCAGCAGTGAATTAGATACGCAGTATTTT. As protein: CASSELDTQYF.

The gene calls are TRBV25-1 and TRBJ2-3, with TRBD2 matching 7 bases. The CDR3 spans 15 residues. The V segment lost 3 bases and the J segment 1 base; nucleotides outside the gene matches: 4. Germline-derived CDR1 and CDR2 are MGHDK and SYGVNS. The CDR3 DNA reads as TGTGCCAGCAGTGATTTGGCGGGGGGCACAGATACGCAGTATTTT. Protein sequence: CASSDLAGGTDTQYF.

This clonotype was seen many times. The rearrangement uses TRBV14 and TRBJ1-2; D is undetermined. CDR1 SGHDN and CDR2 FVKESK come from the germline V gene. Trimming pared 1 base from V and 1 base from J, leaving 10 bases between. The CDR3 is made up of 15 amino acids. In nucleotides, the CDR3 is TGTGCCAGCAGCCAAGTCTCGGAGATTAACTATGGCTACACCTTC. This sequence encodes CASSQVSEINYGYTF. The full variable domain, in which reference TRBV14 and TRBJ1-2 provide the parts outside the CDR3, is EAGVTQFPSHSVIEKGQTVTLRCDPISGHDNLYWYRRVMGKEIKFLLHFVKESKQDESGMPNNRFLAERTGGTYSTLKVQPAELEDSGVYFCASSQVSEINYGYTFGSGTRLTVV.

This chain joins TRBV5-6 and TRBJ1-1; D gene ambiguous. V was pared by 0 bases and J by 2 bases, with 11 bases between. The CDR3 spans 15 residues. Germline lookup yields CDR1 SGHDT and CDR2 YYEEEE. This CDR3 reads CASSLVYDTNTEAFF. Written as DNA, the CDR3 is TGTGCCAGCAGCTTGGTATATGACACCAACACTGAAGCTTTCTTT.

This clonotype was detected ten times or more. This rearrangement joins TRBV20-1 to TRBJ1-1; 8 bases fit TRBD1. This CDR3 comprises 16 residues. Germline V CDR1 and CDR2: DFQATT, SNEGSKA (reference sequence). V lost 0 bases to trimming and J lost 5 bases; unmatched junction nucleotides: 11. The CDR3 coding sequence is TGCAGTGCTAGAGATGAAGACAGGGGTTGGGAAACTGAAGCTTTCTTT. It yields the protein CSARDEDRGWETEAFF.

This clonotype was seen repeatedly, ten times or more. The V gene is TRBV12-5, the J gene TRBJ2-3, with D possibly TRBD2 on 6 matching bases. Germline loops: CDR1 LGHNT, CDR2 FRNRAP. The CDR3 length is 15 residues. Between the trimmed V and J ends, which lost 4 bases and 2 bases, there was a span of 13 bases. CDR3 in amino acids: CASGSSGVNTDTQYF. CDR3 bases: TGTGCTAGTGGTTCCTCGGGGGTTAACACAGATACGCAGTATTTT.

Comment on this clonotype: One end of the junction fails to match germline, which may point to a read error. V and J are TRBV12-3 or TRBV12-4 and TRBJ2-5, with D possibly TRBD2 on 5 matching bases. The CDR3 has 11 residues. In nucleotides, the CDR3 is TGTGCCAGCAGCCTTGGGGAGACCCAGTGCTTC. Translating gives CASSLGETQCF.

There are many counts of this clonotype. The genes are TRBV7-2 and TRBJ2-3, with TRBD1 matching 8 bases. Trimming removed 4 bases from V and 0 bases from J; junction bases left unmatched: 3. Looked up from germline, CDR1 is SGHTA and CDR2 is FQGNSA. The CDR3 loop spans 15 amino acids. The CDR3 is CASSSDRGSTDTQYF. CDR3 nucleotide sequence: TGTGCCAGCAGCTCCGACAGGGGTAGCACAGATACGCAGTATTTT.

This clonotype was recorded at least ten times. V gene TRBV7-2 combines with J gene TRBJ1-1; possible D gene TRBD1, 5 bases. Looked up from germline, CDR1 is SGHTA and CDR2 is FQGNSA. Trimming took off 0 bases at V and 5 bases at J, with 16 bases between the two ends. CDR3 length: 16 amino acids. This CDR3 reads CASSLAGSRVGTEAFF. The CDR3 coding sequence is TGTGCCAGCAGCTTAGCGGGTTCCAGGGTGGGGACTGAAGCTTTCTTT.

This clonotype has more than one count but fewer than ten. The V and J genes are TRBV27 and TRBJ1-5; D call uncertain. V was pared by 6 bases and J by 2 bases, with 8 bases between. CDR3 length: 13 residues. Germline lookup yields CDR1 MNHEY and CDR2 SMNVEV (reference sequence). The CDR3 DNA follows: TGTGCCAGCAGATACCGCGGCAATCAGCCCCAGCATTTT. Residues: CASRYRGNQPQHF.

This clonotype was seen at least ten times. The rearrangement links TRBV28 to TRBJ1-5, with a tentative D call TRBD1 (6 bases). Trimming shortened V by 2 bases and J by 0 bases, and 11 bases separated the two germline ends. From germline, CDR1 is MDHEN and CDR2 SYDVKM. The CDR3 extends over 16 amino acids. DNA of the CDR3: TGTGCCAGCAGTTTAGGACAGTTCTCTAGCAATCAGCCCCAGCATTTT. It codes for CASSLGQFSSNQPQHF.

The chain is built from TRBV20-1 and TRBJ1-2; D is unclear. The CDR3 runs to 14 residues. V was cut by 4 bases and J by 1 base, with 13 bases left in between. Germline V gene sequence: CDR1 DFQATT, CDR2 SNEGSKA (reference sequence). CDR3 residues: CSAKNTFYNYGYTF. CDR3 nucleotides: TGCAGTGCTAAAAACACATTTTATAACTATGGCTACACCTTC.

The table lists this clonotype with a few counts. The rearrangement uses TRBV25-1 and TRBJ2-2; a weak D match, TRBD1 (6 bases). Per the germline V gene, CDR1 is MGHDK and CDR2 is SYGVNS. V shed 6 bases and J shed 1 base, with 12 bases lying between them. The CDR3 is 15 amino acids. DNA for the CDR3: TGTGCCAGCAGCTCCGGACAGAAGAACACCGGGGAGCTGTTTTTT. Translation: CASSSGQKNTGELFF.

This clonotype was counted many times. The chain uses TRBV28 and TRBJ2-5, with 8 bases matching TRBD2. The CDR3 extends over 16 amino acids. Unmatched junction bases numbered 6, after V lost 3 bases and J lost 0 bases. Germline CDR1 MDHEN, CDR2 SYDVKM. The CDR3 protein is CASSFGAGAYQETQYF. In DNA, the CDR3 is TGTGCCAGCAGTTTTGGAGCGGGGGCCTACCAAGAGACCCAGTACTTC.

This clonotype showed up many times. The rearrangement uses TRBV7-2 and TRBJ2-2; D perhaps matches TRBD1 (6 bases). Germline values: CDR1 SGHTA, CDR2 FQGNSA. The CDR3 loop spans 13 amino acids. Trimming removed 5 bases from V and 10 bases from J, with 14 bases in between. For the CDR3, the DNA is TGTGCCAGCAGCCCCCGACAGGAATTGGAGCTGTTTTTT. Translation: CASSPRQELELFF.

The V and J genes are TRBV3-1 and TRBJ1-1; a weak D match, TRBD1 (5 bases). This CDR3 region has 15 residues. V lost 1 base to trimming and J lost 6 bases, with 15 bases between them. The V gene's germline CDR1 is LGHDT and CDR2 YNNKEL (reference sequence). This CDR3 is CASSQVRGASAEAFF. As DNA, the CDR3 is TGTGCCAGCAGCCAAGTGAGAGGGGCGAGCGCTGAAGCTTTCTTT.

This clonotype was seen many times. V usage is TRBV11-2 and J usage is TRBJ2-3; weak D call: TRBD2 (5 bases). The germline V gene encodes CDR1 SGHAT and CDR2 FQNNGV. This CDR3 has 14 amino acids. Trimming shortened V by 2 bases and J by 8 bases, and 14 bases separated the two germline ends. The CDR3 is CASSLRGIDGTQYF. CDR3 sequence (DNA): TGTGCCAGCAGCTTACGAGGGATTGATGGTACGCAGTATTTT.

The rearrangement links TRBV12-3 or TRBV12-4 to TRBJ2-2; D is undetermined. The ends were cut back, 8 bases at V and 0 bases at J, with 10 bases in the middle. The CDR3 has 14 amino acids. The DNA for the CDR3 is TGTGCCAGCTACATAAGAACGAACACCGGGGAGCTGTTTTTT. It translates to CASYIRTNTGELFF.

This clonotype was seen at least ten times. The chain has TRBV20-1 and TRBJ1-1, with D maybe TRBD1 (6 bases). Germline lookup yields CDR1 DFQATT and CDR2 SNEGSKA (reference sequence). The CDR3 spans 15 residues. V was cut by 8 bases and J by 5 bases, with 24 bases left in between. The chain's CDR3 is CSPLASGAGTTEAFF. CDR3 coding DNA: TGCAGTCCACTCGCCTCAGGGGCCGGGACGACTGAAGCTTTCTTT.

The genes are TRBV5-4 and TRBJ2-7; 9 positions match TRBD1. Germline V gene sequence: CDR1 SGHNT, CDR2 YYREEE (reference sequence). This CDR3 region has 15 residues. Trimming took 4 bases from V and 3 from J; bases not matched to a gene: 8. As DNA, the CDR3 is TGTGCCAGCAGCCGTTCCGGGACAGGGATCTACGAGCAGTACTTC. Translation: CASSRSGTGIYEQYF.

Ten or more counts support this clonotype. The rearrangement links TRBV6-2 or TRBV6-3 to TRBJ2-1; D may be TRBD2 (7 bases). V was clipped by 10 bases and J by 9 bases, with 19 bases between them. The germline gives CDR1 MNHEY, CDR2 SVGEGT. This CDR3 has 13 amino acids. The CDR3 protein is CAIEGGGGGEQFF. In DNA, the CDR3 is TGTGCCATTGAGGGGGGGGGCGGAGGTGAGCAGTTCTTC.

Ten or more counts support this clonotype. The chain is built from TRBV7-2 and TRBJ1-4; D gene ambiguous. This CDR3 spans 13 amino acids. Trimming removed 4 bases from V and 7 bases from J, with 10 bases in between. Germline values: CDR1 SGHTA, CDR2 FQGNSA. CDR3 in DNA: TGTGCCAGCAGCTCAAGCCGCCTTGAAAAACTGTTTTTT. Amino acid sequence: CASSSSRLEKLFF.

This clonotype occurred many times. This chain links TRBV13 with TRBJ2-5; 8 bases match TRBD1. This CDR3 contains 16 residues. The germline V gene has CDR1 PRHDT and CDR2 FYEKMQ (reference sequence). The trim removed 1 base at V and 5 bases at J, leaving 9 bases unmatched. CDR3 protein: CASSLAMDRAGETQYF. In DNA, the CDR3 is TGTGCCAGCAGCTTAGCCATGGACAGGGCCGGGGAGACCCAGTACTTC.

This clonotype was counted ten times or more. The chain is built from TRBV28 and TRBJ1-5; D may be TRBD1 (6 bases). V lost 3 bases, J lost 3 bases, and 12 bases lay in between. Per the germline V gene, CDR1 is MDHEN and CDR2 is SYDVKM. This CDR3 comprises 15 residues. The CDR3 DNA is TGTGCCAGCAGTTTGGGGGGACACCCCAATCAGCCCCAGCATTTT. Translating gives CASSLGGHPNQPQHF.

This clonotype was seen repeatedly, ten times or more. This chain uses TRBV7-9 with TRBJ1-6; D uncertain. This CDR3 comprises 17 residues. The V and J ends lost 1 base and 0 bases respectively, with 10 bases between them. Per the germline V gene, CDR1 is SEHNR and CDR2 is FQNEAQ (reference sequence). CDR3 sequence: CASSLGEGSSYNSPLHF. As DNA, the CDR3 is TGTGCCAGCAGCTTAGGAGAAGGTAGCTCCTATAATTCACCCCTCCACTTT.

This clonotype showed up many times. V is TRBV6-2 or TRBV6-3 and J is TRBJ1-1, with D unclear. Germline V lookup: CDR1 MNHEY, CDR2 SVGEGT. The CDR3 length is 15 residues. V lost 6 bases, J lost 0 bases, and 14 bases lay in between. As DNA, the CDR3 is TGTGCCAGCAGACCCCGTCCGGGGATGAACACTGAAGCTTTCTTT. As protein: CASRPRPGMNTEAFF.

This clonotype was observed many times. The gene calls are TRBV7-2 and TRBJ2-5, with D possibly TRBD2 on 7 matching bases. This CDR3 comprises 15 residues. Between the trimmed V and J ends, which lost 0 bases and 7 bases, there was a span of 15 bases. CDR1 SGHTA and CDR2 FQGNSA come from the germline V gene. CDR3 bases: TGTGCCAGCAGCTTAGCGGGGGGGGCAAGAGTGACCCAGTACTTC. Amino acid sequence: CASSLAGGARVTQYF.

This clonotype was found many times. The chain links TRBV7-8 to TRBJ1-1; 7 positions agree with TRBD1. CDR1 and CDR2 from the germline V gene are SGHVS and FQNEAQ. This CDR3 is 16 amino acids long. V lost 0 bases, J lost 1 base, and 5 bases stayed unmatched. This chain's CDR3 is CASSLAVGTANTEAFF. CDR3 nucleotide sequence: TGTGCCAGCAGCTTAGCGGTAGGGACAGCGAACACTGAAGCTTTCTTT.